The entry that follows covers one TCR beta chain sequence. The antigen is undetermined. The method was immunoSEQ multiplex PCR; TCRdb's version includes in-frame clones alone and lacks a portion of them. This sample yields more than 70,000 clones, of which 82% are seen a single time; approximately 5.1% belongs to the top ten. This sample was taken from a study of OX40 agonist ivuxolimab in advanced cancers. Study observations and caveats: Dosing at 0.1 to 3.0 mg/kg was accompanied by clonal expansion of CD4+ and CD8+ blood T cells by week 6. Expanded clones were, on average, more numerous in CD8+ T cells than in CD4+.

Germline-derived CDR1 and CDR2 are SQVTM and ANQGSEA. Trimming pared 4 bases from V and 2 bases from J, leaving 8 bases between. The CDR3 sequence is 12 residues long. The gene calls are TRBV29-1 and TRBJ1-1; D is ambiguous. The material sequenced was CD4+ or CD8+ T cells sorted from blood, taken in a trial of the OX40 agonist ivuxolimab. The TCR comes from an adult with an advanced solid tumor such as melanoma, head and neck, liver or kidney cancer. The CDR3: CSVGFTNTEAFF. In DNA, the CDR3 is TGCAGCGTTGGTTTTACTAACACTGAAGCTTTCTTT. Full variable domain (remainder filled in from reference TRBV29-1 and TRBJ1-1): SAVISQKPSRDICQRGTSLTIQCQVDSQVTMMFWYRQQPGQSLTLIATANQGSEATYESGFVIDKFPISRPNLTFSTLTVSNMSPEDSSIYLCSVGFTNTEAFFGQGTRLTVV.